This paragraph covers one T cell receptor beta chain sequence. Its antigen remains undetermined. Base-call qualities are not available, and no considerably larger clone is one nucleotide away. The data stem from a study of OX40 agonist ivuxolimab in advanced cancers. As for the study more broadly: Ivuxolimab, which targeted the costimulatory receptor OX40 (CD134), was an agonistic, fully human IgG2 monoclonal antibody. Intravenous ivuxolimab was administered to patients every 2 weeks at six dose levels: 0.01, 0.1, 0.3, 1.5, 3 and 10 mg/kg. Of the roughly 52 patients in dose escalation, about 20 had hepatocellular carcinoma, around 15 had melanoma, 9 had renal cell carcinoma and 9 had head and neck cancer. The dose-escalation cohort was almost 85% male with a mean age of approximately 59 years, ranging from roughly 23 to 79. Patients were allowed to have had prior anti-PD-1, anti-PD-L1 or anti-CTLA-4 therapy, and roughly 40% of the dose-escalation patients had previously received checkpoint inhibitors. Partial responses occurred in three dose-escalation patients: two with cutaneous melanoma and one with hepatocellular carcinoma. The point of sequencing TCRbeta in the periphery was to test whether ivuxolimab changed TCR sequence diversity and drove clonal T-cell expansion. The paper describes the monotherapy dose-escalation part (N ≈ 50 patients) of the phase I trial of ivuxolimab.

Patients with autoimmune disease history or receiving systemic immunosuppression were excluded from the trial. In every dose cohort, peripheral blood was drawn for TCR sequencing at baseline, cycle 4 day 1, and cycle 7 day 1. Samples came from an open-label, multicenter, first-in-human phase I dose-escalation trial of ivuxolimab. Adults with locally advanced or metastatic head and neck squamous cell, hepatocellular, melanoma or renal cell carcinoma were enrolled in the trial. CD4+ and CD8+ T cells were sorted separately from peripheral blood before TCR sequencing. To sequence the TCRbeta CDR3 region, genomic DNA was isolated from the sorted cells. TCRbeta CDR3 regions were sequenced using the immunoSEQ Assay. TCRdb holds this immuneACCESS table with in-frame rearrangements only. Some clones are missing; in checked studies, unresolved V genes explain under half, and the rest has no known cause. The sample data list more than 80,000 clones, and around 90% of these were observed just once. The ten largest make up approximately 0.32% of the sample.

General findings and caveats noted by the study authors: The antigen specificity of the clonally expanded peripheral T cells was not determined. In the 0.1-3.0 mg/kg groups, partial responders had among the lowest normalized peripheral clonal expansion, particularly in CD8+ T cells. Low levels of normalized T-cell clonal expansion were also seen in some patients who did not respond. At doses from 0.1 to 3.0 mg/kg, clonal expansion was seen in both CD4+ and CD8+ blood T cells between baseline and week 6. After ivuxolimab, expanded clones were on average more numerous among CD8+ T cells than among CD4+ T cells.

The germline V gene (reference sequence) yields SEHNR for CDR1 and FQNEAQ for CDR2. The V end gives up 6 bases and the J end 5 bases, leaving 6 bases in the junction not matched to a gene. The CDR3 contains 15 residues, cysteine and phenylalanine counted. The kept DNA is CDR3 alone, 45 bases in frame from the first base. The sample in question was CD4+ or CD8+ T cells sorted from blood, obtained in a trial of the OX40 agonist ivuxolimab. The receptor chain draws on TRBV7-9 and TRBJ2-2, with TRBD2 identical over 10 junction bases. This clonotype was sampled from an adult with an advanced solid tumor such as melanoma, head and neck, liver or kidney cancer. The CDR3 region: CASRSSGSSTGELFF. The nucleotides read TGTGCCAGCAGGTCTAGCGGGAGCAGTACCGGGGAGCTGTTTTTT.